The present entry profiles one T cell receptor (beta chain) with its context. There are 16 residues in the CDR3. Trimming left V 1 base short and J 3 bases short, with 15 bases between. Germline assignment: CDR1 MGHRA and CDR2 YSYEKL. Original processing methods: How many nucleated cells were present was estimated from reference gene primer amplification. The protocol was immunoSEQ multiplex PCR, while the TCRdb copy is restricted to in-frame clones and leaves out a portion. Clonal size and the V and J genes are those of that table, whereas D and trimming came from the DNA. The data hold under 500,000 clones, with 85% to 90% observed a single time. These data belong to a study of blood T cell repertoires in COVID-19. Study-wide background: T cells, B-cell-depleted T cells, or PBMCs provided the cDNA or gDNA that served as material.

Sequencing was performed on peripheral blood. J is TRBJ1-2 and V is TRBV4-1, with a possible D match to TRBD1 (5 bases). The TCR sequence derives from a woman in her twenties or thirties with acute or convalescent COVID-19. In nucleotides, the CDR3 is TGCGCCAGCAGCCAAGTGGTTGGAGGGGCGGACTATGGCTACACCTTC. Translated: CASSQVVGGADYGYTF.